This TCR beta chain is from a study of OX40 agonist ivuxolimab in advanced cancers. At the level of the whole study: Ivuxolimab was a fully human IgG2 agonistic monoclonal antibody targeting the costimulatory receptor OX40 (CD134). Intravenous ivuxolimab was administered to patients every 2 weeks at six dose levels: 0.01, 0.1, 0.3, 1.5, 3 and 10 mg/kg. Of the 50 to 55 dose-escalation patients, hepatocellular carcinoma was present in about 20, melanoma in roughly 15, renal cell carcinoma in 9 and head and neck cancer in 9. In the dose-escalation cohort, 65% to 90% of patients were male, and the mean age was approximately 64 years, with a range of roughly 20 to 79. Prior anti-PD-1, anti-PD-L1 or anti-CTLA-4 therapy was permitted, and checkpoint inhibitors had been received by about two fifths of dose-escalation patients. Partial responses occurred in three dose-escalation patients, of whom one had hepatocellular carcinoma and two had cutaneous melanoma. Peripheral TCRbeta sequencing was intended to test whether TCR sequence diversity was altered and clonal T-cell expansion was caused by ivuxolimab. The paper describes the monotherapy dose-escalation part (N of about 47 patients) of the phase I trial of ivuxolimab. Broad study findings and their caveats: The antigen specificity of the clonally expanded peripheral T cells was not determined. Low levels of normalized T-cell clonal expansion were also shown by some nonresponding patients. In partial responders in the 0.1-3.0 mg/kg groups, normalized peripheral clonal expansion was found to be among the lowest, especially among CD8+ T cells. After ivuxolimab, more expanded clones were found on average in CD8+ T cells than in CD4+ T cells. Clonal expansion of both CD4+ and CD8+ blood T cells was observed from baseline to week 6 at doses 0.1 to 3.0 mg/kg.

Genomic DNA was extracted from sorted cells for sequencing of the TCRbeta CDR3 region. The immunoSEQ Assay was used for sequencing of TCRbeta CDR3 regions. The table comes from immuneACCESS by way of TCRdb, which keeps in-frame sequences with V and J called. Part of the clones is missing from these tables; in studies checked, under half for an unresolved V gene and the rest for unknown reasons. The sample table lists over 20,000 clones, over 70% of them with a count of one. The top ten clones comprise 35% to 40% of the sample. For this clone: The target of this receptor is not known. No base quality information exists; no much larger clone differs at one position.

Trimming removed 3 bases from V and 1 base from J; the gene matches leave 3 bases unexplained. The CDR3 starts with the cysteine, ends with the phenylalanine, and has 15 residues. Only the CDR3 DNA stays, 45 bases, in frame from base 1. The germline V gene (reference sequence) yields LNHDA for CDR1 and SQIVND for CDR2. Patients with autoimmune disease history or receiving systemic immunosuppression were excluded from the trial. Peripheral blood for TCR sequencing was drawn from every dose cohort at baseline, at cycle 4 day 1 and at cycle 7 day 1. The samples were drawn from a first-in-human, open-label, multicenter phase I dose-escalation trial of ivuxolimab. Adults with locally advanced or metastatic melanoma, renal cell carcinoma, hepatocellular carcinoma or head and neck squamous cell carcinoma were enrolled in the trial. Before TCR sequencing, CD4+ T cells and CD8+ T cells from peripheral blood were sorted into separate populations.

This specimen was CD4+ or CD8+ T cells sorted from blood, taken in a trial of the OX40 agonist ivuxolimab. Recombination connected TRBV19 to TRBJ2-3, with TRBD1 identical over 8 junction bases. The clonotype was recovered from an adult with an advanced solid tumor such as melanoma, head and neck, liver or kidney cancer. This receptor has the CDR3 CASSMDREGTDTQYF. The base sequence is TGTGCCAGTAGTATGGACAGGGAGGGCACAGATACGCAGTATTTT.